Listed here are 21 T cell receptor beta chains from one sample, sequenced in a study of blood T cell repertoires in COVID-19. Here immunoSEQ multiplex PCR was the method, and the copy in TCRdb shows in-frame clones only, minus some. Here the sample spans about 230,000 clones, 84% being singletons. The sample consisted of peripheral blood. The receptors were sampled from a woman over 75 with active or convalescent COVID-19.

In DNA form, the CDR3 reads TGTGCCAGCAGTTACCGGCGAGCTAGCGGGAAGTACGAGCAGTACTTC. This translates into CASSYRRASGKYEQYF. The chain has TRBV6-5 and TRBJ2-7; the match to TRBD2 covers 9 bases. This CDR3 contains 16 residues. Trimming took 2 bases from V and 4 from J; bases not matched to a gene: 9. Germline V CDR1 and CDR2: MNHEY, SVGAGI.

The gene calls are TRBV3-1 (or the pseudogene TRBV3-2) and TRBJ2-3; 7 nucleotides line up with TRBD2. V dropped 3 bases and J dropped 5; count of bases not matched to a gene: 11. CDR3 length equals 16 residues. In germline, CDR1 is LGHDT, CDR2 YNNKEL (reference sequence). The CDR3 protein is CASSHSSAGAVDTQYF. CDR3 nucleotide sequence: TGTGCCAGCAGCCATTCTTCGGCGGGAGCGGTAGATACGCAGTATTTT.

The chain recombines TRBV20-1 with TRBJ1-1; D might be TRBD1 (5 bases). The germline CDR1 and CDR2 sequences are DFQATT and SNEGSKA (reference sequence). The V gene lost 3 bases and the J gene lost 8 bases, with 16 bases spanning the gap. The CDR3 extends over 13 amino acids. The CDR3 here is CSASEGPQTEAFF. The CDR3 DNA follows: TGCAGTGCTAGTGAGGGGCCCCAAACCGAAGCTTTCTTT.

The genes are TRBV5-1 and TRBJ2-3; 8 bases map to TRBD2. There are 14 residues in the CDR3. The junction had 4 bases not matched to a gene; V was cut back by 4 bases and J by 3 bases. Germline assignment: CDR1 SGHRS and CDR2 YFSETQ. This chain's CDR3 is CASSRLARTDTQYF. In DNA form, the CDR3 reads TGCGCCAGCAGCCGACTAGCGCGAACAGATACGCAGTATTTT.

This clone was counted a single time. The rearrangement joins TRBV6-2 or TRBV6-3 to TRBJ2-7; D is uncertain. Trimming stripped 0 bases from V and 5 bases from J, with 11 bases between. The CDR3 extends over 14 amino acids. Germline-derived CDR1 and CDR2 are MNHEY and SVGEGT. The CDR3 DNA is TGTGCCAGCAGTTACTCGATCCTGAGGAACGAGCAGTACTTC. This sequence encodes CASSYSILRNEQYF.

The chain links TRBV27 to TRBJ2-7, with 7 positions matching TRBD2. The CDR3 has 14 residues. Germline assignment: CDR1 MNHEY and CDR2 SMNVEV (reference sequence). Trimming took 6 bases from V and 5 from J; bases not matched to a gene: 10. The CDR3 nucleotides are TGTGCCAGCAGCCCTACCTCCCGGGGGGACGAGCAGTACTTC. Protein: CASSPTSRGDEQYF.

The chain couples TRBV5-1 to TRBJ2-1; 9 bases line up with TRBD2. The CDR3 is made up of 15 amino acids. Trimming removed 0 bases from V and 5 bases from J; junction bases left unmatched: 3. Germline-derived CDR1 and CDR2 are SGHRS and YFSETQ. The CDR3 region is CASSLGLAGNNEQFF. The CDR3 coding sequence is TGCGCCAGCAGCTTGGGGCTAGCGGGAAACAATGAGCAGTTCTTC.

This clone occurred once. DNA for the CDR3: TGTGCCAGCAGTCCCCGGTCCAGGACAGGGGTCCAAGAGACCCAGTACTTC. Protein product: CASSPRSRTGVQETQYF. The rearrangement uses TRBV27 and TRBJ2-5, with TRBD1 matching over 9 bases. Trimming took 5 bases from V and 1 from J; bases not matched to a gene: 11. Germline values: CDR1 MNHEY, CDR2 SMNVEV (reference sequence). The CDR3 extends over 17 amino acids.

The count of this clone is one. The J gene is TRBJ2-2, the V gene TRBV5-1; possibly TRBD2 for D (5 bases). From germline, CDR1 is SGHRS and CDR2 YFSETQ. The CDR3 is 15 amino acids. The V and J ends lost 0 bases and 8 bases respectively, with 14 bases between them. The CDR3 is CASSLETGGLGELFF. The CDR3 nucleotides are TGCGCCAGCAGCTTGGAGACCGGCGGACTTGGGGAGCTGTTTTTT.

This chain links TRBV7-7 with TRBJ2-7; no reliable D call. Germline loops: CDR1 SSHAT, CDR2 FNYEAQ (reference sequence). Trimming stripped 6 bases from V and 0 bases from J, with 12 bases between. The CDR3 is made up of 14 amino acids. The CDR3 nucleotides read TGTGCCAGCAGTCCTGACTCTCACTCCTACGAGCAGTACTTC. It yields the protein CASSPDSHSYEQYF.

The chain carries TRBV9 and TRBJ2-2; TRBD1 aligns across 10 bases. Germline V gene lookup returns CDR1 SGDLS and CDR2 YYNGEE. The CDR3 covers 15 residues. V lost 2 bases to trimming and J lost 5 bases; unmatched junction nucleotides: 3. CDR3 coding DNA: TGTGCCAGCAGCGTCCGGGACAGGGGAACCGGGGAGCTGTTTTTT. Translation gives CASSVRDRGTGELFF.

CDR3 bases: TGTGCCAGCAGCTTGGTAGAAAACACTGAAGCTTTCTTT. Amino acids: CASSLVENTEAFF. The chain is built from TRBV7-2 and TRBJ1-1; D remains ambiguous. Germline lookup yields CDR1 SGHTA and CDR2 FQGNSA. CDR3 size: 13 residues. V shed 3 bases and J shed 2 bases, with 7 bases lying between them.

This clone was seen once. The chain joins TRBV20-1 to TRBJ2-5; TRBD2 agrees at 11 bases. Germline V gene data show CDR1 as DFQATT and CDR2 as SNEGSKA (reference sequence). The length of the CDR3 is 18 residues. After removal of 3 bases from V and 3 bases from J, the junction contained 15 bases not matched to a gene. The CDR3 DNA follows: TGCAGTGCTAGTCCGTTCAGGGCCGCTAGCGGGAGGAAAGAGACCCAGTACTTC. The encoded protein is CSASPFRAASGRKETQYF.

CDR3 nucleotides: TGTGCCAGCAGCGTAGCTCGCGGGAGCTCCTACAATGAGCAGTTCTTC. Translated, it gives CASSVARGSSYNEQFF. This chain links TRBV9 with TRBJ2-1, with 7 nucleotides matching TRBD2. V lost 0 bases, J lost 0 bases, and 3 bases stayed unmatched. Germline CDR1 reads SGDLS; CDR2 reads YYNGEE. This CDR3 is 16 amino acids long. The whole variable domain, remainder taken from reference TRBV9 and TRBJ2-1, is DSGVTQTPKHLITATGQRVTLRCSPRSGDLSVYWYQQSLDQGLQFLIQYYNGEERAKGNILERFSAQQFPDLHSELNLSSLELGDSALYFCASSVARGSSYNEQFFGPGTRLTVL.

The chain uses TRBV6-6 and TRBJ1-2; 7 bases are a match to TRBD1. V shed 6 bases, J shed 8 bases, and the junction held 15 bases outside the gene matches. Germline V gene sequence: CDR1 MNHNY, CDR2 SVGAGI (reference sequence). This CDR3 is built from 15 residues. The CDR3 nucleotides read TGTGCCAGCAGCCAAACAGGGGAAACATCGTTAGGCTACACCTTC. Translating gives CASSQTGETSLGYTF.

The CDR3 loop is CASSRTITDTQYF. DNA for the CDR3: TGTGCCAGCAGCCGAACTATCACAGATACGCAGTATTTT. This chain uses TRBV27 with TRBJ2-3; D uncertain. CDR3 length: 13 residues. The germline CDR1 and CDR2 sequences are MNHEY and SMNVEV (reference sequence). V was clipped by 6 bases and J by 2 bases, with 9 bases between them.

This clone was counted a single time. This chain joins TRBV11-3 and TRBJ2-7, with D tentatively TRBD2 (6 bases). The CDR3 has 13 amino acids. The V end lost 5 bases, the J end lost 3 bases, and 11 bases lay between the germline ends. Germline CDR1 SGHNT, CDR2 YENEEA. CDR3 amino acids: CASSQRGIYEQYF. The CDR3, as DNA: TGTGCCAGCAGCCAACGGGGGATCTACGAGCAGTACTTC.

The chain joins TRBV6-1 to TRBJ1-5; weak D call: TRBD1 (5 bases). V was cut by 1 base and J by 4 bases, with 11 bases left in between. The V gene's germline CDR1 is MNHNS and CDR2 SASEGT. The CDR3 consists of 15 residues. The CDR3 is CASSEGAGQNQPQHF. The CDR3, as DNA: TGTGCCAGCAGTGAAGGGGCGGGGCAGAATCAGCCCCAGCATTTT.

The gene calls are TRBV25-1 and TRBJ2-3, with 9 bases identical to TRBD2. V was clipped by 3 bases and J by 4 bases; unmatched bases: 8. Germline V gene lookup returns CDR1 MGHDK and CDR2 SYGVNS. The length of the CDR3 is 16 residues. CDR3 protein: CASSEARGRDPDTQYF. In DNA form, the CDR3 reads TGTGCCAGCAGTGAGGCGCGCGGGAGGGACCCAGATACGCAGTATTTT.

This clone was seen a handful of times. The chain has TRBV2 and TRBJ1-2; D is ambiguous. CDR3 length equals 13 residues. The ends were cut back, 4 bases at V and 1 base at J, with 7 bases in the middle. Germline CDR1 reads SNHLY; CDR2 reads FYNNEI. CDR3: CASSVENNYGYTF. The CDR3 DNA follows: TGTGCCAGCAGTGTTGAGAATAACTATGGCTACACCTTC.

V and J are TRBV5-1 and TRBJ1-6; possible D gene TRBD1, 6 bases. V was shortened by 4 bases and J by 7 bases, with 15 bases between the two germline ends. Germline V gene data show CDR1 as SGHRS and CDR2 as YFSETQ. The CDR3 has 15 residues. In DNA, the CDR3 is TGCGCCAGCAGCCCGGCCGAAACAGGGAATTCACCCCTCCACTTT. Its protein is CASSPAETGNSPLHF.